The sequence of this TCR beta chain was determined in a study of T cells expressing NK-cell markers. The CDR3 extends over 16 amino acids. Germline lookup yields CDR1 DFQATT and CDR2 SNEGSKA (reference sequence). A word on this clonotype: Antigen: not known.

Study conclusions and caveats: A handful of donors likewise had their CD3+CD56-NKG2C+ fraction led by these clonotypes.

What made the TCR beta cDNA was 5'RACE template switching with UMIs. TCRdb derives one entry per CDR3 protein from the 5' RACE reads, leaving out DNA. The sample totals about 550,000 distinct CDR3 sequences; its top ten clones hold around 3.3%. This sequence joins TRBV20-1 and TRBJ1-1; TCRdb names TRBD1, which stays unverified in the absence of DNA. The clonotype comes from a man aged 18-30 years in good health. Sequences were obtained from blood T cells: a sorted CD56 or NKG2C T cell subset, CD4+ or CD8+ T cells, or bulk PBMC T cells (not recorded which). This chain's CDR3 is CSAGQGAMGMNTEAFF.